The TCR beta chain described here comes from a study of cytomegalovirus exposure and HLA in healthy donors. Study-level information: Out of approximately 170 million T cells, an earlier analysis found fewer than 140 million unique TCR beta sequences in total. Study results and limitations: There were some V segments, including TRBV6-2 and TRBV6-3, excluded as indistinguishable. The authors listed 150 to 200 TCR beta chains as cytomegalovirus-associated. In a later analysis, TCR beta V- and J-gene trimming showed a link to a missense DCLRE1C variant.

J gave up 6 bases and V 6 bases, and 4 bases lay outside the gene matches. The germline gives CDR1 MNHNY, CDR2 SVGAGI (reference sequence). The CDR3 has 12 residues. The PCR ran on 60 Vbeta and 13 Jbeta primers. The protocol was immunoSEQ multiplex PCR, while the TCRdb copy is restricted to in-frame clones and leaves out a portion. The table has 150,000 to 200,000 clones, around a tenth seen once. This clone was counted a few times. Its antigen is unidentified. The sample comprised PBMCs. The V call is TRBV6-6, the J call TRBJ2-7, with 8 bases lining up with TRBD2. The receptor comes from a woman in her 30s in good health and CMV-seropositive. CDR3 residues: CASSGGGPEQYF. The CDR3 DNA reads TGTGCCAGCAGCGGGGGGGGGCCCGAGCAGTACTTC.